This TCR beta chain emerged from a study of cytomegalovirus exposure and HLA in healthy donors. Study information: As an earlier analysis found, some 180 million T cells yielded about 120 million unique TCR beta sequences.

V was shortened by 3 bases and J by 5 bases, with 7 bases between the two germline ends. Per germline, CDR1 MNHEY and CDR2 SVGAGI. This CDR3 is built from 13 residues. With 60 Vbeta and 13 Jbeta primers, the PCR was carried out. Clones were read by immunoSEQ multiplex PCR, and TCRdb kept only the in-frame ones, dropping some. Of tens of thousands of clones in the sample, roughly 80% were seen once. Material: PBMCs. The sequence came from a man younger than 45 in good health and CMV-seropositive. The chain carries TRBV6-5 and TRBJ2-2; D perhaps matches TRBD1 (5 bases). The CDR3 reads CASSYKGTGELFF. The CDR3 DNA reads TGTGCCAGCAGTTATAAGGGGACCGGGGAGCTGTTTTTT.